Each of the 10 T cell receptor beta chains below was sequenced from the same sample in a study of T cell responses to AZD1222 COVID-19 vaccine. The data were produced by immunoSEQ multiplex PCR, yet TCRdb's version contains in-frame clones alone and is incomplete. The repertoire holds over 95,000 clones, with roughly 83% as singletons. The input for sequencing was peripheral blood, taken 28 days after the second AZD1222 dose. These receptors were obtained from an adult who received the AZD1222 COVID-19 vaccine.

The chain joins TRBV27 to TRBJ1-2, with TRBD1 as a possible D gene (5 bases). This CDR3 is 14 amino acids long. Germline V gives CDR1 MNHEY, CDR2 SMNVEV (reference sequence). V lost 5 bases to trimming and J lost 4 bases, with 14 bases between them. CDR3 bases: TGTGCCAGCAGTAGATTAGACAGACCCTATGGCTACACCTTC. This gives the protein CASSRLDRPYGYTF.

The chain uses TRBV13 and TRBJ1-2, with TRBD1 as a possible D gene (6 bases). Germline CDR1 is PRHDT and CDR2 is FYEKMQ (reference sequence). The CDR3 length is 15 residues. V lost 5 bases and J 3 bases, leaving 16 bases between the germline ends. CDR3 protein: CASSTASQGHYGYTF. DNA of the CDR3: TGTGCCAGCAGCACCGCTTCACAGGGCCACTATGGCTACACCTTC.

The CDR3 loop reads CASSFGGRADTQYF. The CDR3 DNA sequence: TGTGCCAGCAGTTTCGGCGGGAGAGCAGATACGCAGTATTTT. This sequence joins TRBV27 and TRBJ2-3; 7 bases line up with TRBD2. The V gene end was trimmed by 3 bases and the J gene end by 4 bases; junction bases not matched to a gene: 4. The CDR3 has 14 residues. Germline CDR1 and CDR2: MNHEY and SMNVEV (reference sequence).

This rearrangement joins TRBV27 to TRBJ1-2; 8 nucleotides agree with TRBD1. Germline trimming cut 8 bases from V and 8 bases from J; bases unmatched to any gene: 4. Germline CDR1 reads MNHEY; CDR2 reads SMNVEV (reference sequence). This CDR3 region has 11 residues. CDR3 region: CASGQGRGYTF. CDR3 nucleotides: TGTGCCAGCGGACAGGGCCGCGGCTACACCTTC.

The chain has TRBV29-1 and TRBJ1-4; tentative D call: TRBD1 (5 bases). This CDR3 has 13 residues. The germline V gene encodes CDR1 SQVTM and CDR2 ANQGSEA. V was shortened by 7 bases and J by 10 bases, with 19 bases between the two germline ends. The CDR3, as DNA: TGCAGCGCCACCGCGGGGGGACGGGGAAAACTGTTTTTT. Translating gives CSATAGGRGKLFF.

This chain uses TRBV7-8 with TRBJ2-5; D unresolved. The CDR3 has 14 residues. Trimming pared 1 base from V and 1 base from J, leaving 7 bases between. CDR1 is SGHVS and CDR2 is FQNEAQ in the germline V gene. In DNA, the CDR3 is TGTGCCAGCAGCTTAGTCTCCAGCCAAGAGACCCAGTACTTC. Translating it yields CASSLVSSQETQYF.

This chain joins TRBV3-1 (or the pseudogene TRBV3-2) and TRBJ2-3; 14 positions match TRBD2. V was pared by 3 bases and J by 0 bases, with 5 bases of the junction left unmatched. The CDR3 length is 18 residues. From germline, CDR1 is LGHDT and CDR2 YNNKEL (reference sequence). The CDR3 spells CASSQGLAGATSTDTQYF. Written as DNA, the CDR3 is TGTGCCAGCAGCCAGGGACTAGCGGGAGCGACTAGCACAGATACGCAGTATTTT.

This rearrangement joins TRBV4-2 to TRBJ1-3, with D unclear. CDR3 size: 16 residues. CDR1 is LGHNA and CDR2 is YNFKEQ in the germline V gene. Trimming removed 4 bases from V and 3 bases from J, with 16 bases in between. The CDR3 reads CASSLRRSADGNTIYF. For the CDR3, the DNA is TGTGCCAGCAGCCTTAGACGGTCTGCTGATGGAAACACCATATATTTT.

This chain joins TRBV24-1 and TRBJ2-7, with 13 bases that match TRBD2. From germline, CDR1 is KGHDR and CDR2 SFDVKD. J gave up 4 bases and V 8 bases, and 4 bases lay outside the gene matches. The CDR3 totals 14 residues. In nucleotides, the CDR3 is TGTGCCACCACCAAGACTAGCGGGAGGTACGAGCAGTACTTC. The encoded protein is CATTKTSGRYEQYF.

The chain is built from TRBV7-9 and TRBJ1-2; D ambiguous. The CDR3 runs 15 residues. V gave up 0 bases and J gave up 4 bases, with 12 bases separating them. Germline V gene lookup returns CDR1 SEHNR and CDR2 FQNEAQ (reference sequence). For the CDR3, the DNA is TGTGCCAGCAGCTTAGCGGCCTCTGGCGCCTATGGCTACACCTTC. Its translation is CASSLAASGAYGYTF. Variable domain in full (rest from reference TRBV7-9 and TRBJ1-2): DTGVSQNPRHKITKRGQNVTFRCDPISEHNRLYWYRQTLGQGPEFLTYFQNEAQLEKSRLLSDRFSAERPKGSFSTLEIQRTEQGDSAMYLCASSLAASGAYGYTFGSGTRLTVV.